Below are 7 T cell receptor beta chains sequenced from a single sample in a study of T cells after yellow fever vaccination. TCRdb independently ran MiXCR on the 5' RACE reads; one entry per CDR3 protein. The repertoire holds approximately 150,000 distinct CDR3 sequences, with 7.7% as singletons. This specimen was CD4+ T cells sorted from PBMCs, taken 5 days after the yellow fever booster vaccination. These receptors came from a man aged 25-45 years who received the YFV17D yellow fever vaccine.

This clonotype showed up many times. The gene calls are TRBV14 and TRBJ2-2, with 10 bases fitting TRBD2. The CDR3 loop spans 16 amino acids. Germline loops: CDR1 SGHDN, CDR2 FVKESK. V was pared by 2 bases and J by 7 bases, with 7 bases of the junction left unmatched. The CDR3 here is CASSQSLAGVGGELFF. CDR3 DNA: TGTGCCAGCAGCCAAAGTCTAGCGGGAGTCGGCGGGGAGCTGTTTTTT.

V gene TRBV7-2 combines with J gene TRBJ2-7; D possibly corresponds to TRBD2 (7 bases). Germline-derived CDR1 and CDR2 are SGHTA and FQGNSA. Trimming removed 5 bases from V and 7 bases from J, with 24 bases in between. The CDR3 spans 16 residues. The CDR3 region has the DNA TGTGCCAGCAGCCCCCAGATGTGGGGGGGGCGCATAGAGCAGTACTTC. Translation gives CASSPQMWGGRIEQYF.

This clonotype was picked up many times. The CDR3, as DNA: TGTGCCAGCAGCCAAGGGACAGCATTGATCTACGAGCAGTACTTC. It codes for CASSQGTALIYEQYF. The J gene is TRBJ2-7, the V gene TRBV3-1; possible D gene TRBD1, 6 bases. CDR3 length equals 15 residues. CDR1 is LGHDT, CDR2 YNNKEL, per germline (reference sequence). V lost 1 base and J lost 3, with 13 bases in between.

This clonotype has more than one count but fewer than ten. The CDR3 region has the DNA TGTGCCAGCTCACCAGGTTCCGGTTTCTACGAGCAGTACTTC. Protein: CASSPGSGFYEQYF. The chain uses TRBV18 and TRBJ2-7, with D hard to call. The V and J ends lost 2 bases and 3 bases respectively, with 11 bases between them. The germline V gene encodes CDR1 KGHSH and CDR2 LQKENI. The CDR3 consists of 14 residues. The complete variable domain, with remaining parts taken from reference TRBV18 and TRBJ2-7, reads NAGVMQNPRHLVRRRGQEARLRCSPMKGHSHVYWYRQLPEEGLKFMVYLQKENIIDESGMPKERFSAEFPKEGPSILRIQQVVRGDSAAYFCASSPGSGFYEQYFGPGTRLTVT.

Many counts were recorded for this clonotype. V is TRBV7-9 and J is TRBJ1-1, with D hard to call. The CDR3 extends over 15 amino acids. V lost 3 bases, J lost 5 bases, and 16 bases lay in between. The germline V gene encodes CDR1 SEHNR and CDR2 FQNEAQ (reference sequence). CDR3 protein: CASSLLEGMRTEAFF. The CDR3 DNA reads TGTGCCAGCAGCTTGCTTGAGGGTATGAGGACTGAAGCTTTCTTT.

This clonotype was seen repeatedly, ten times or more. The chain joins TRBV23-1 to TRBJ2-7, with 7 nucleotides matching TRBD2. TRBV23-1 qualifies as an ORF whose function is uncertain. The CDR3 is made up of 18 amino acids. Germline trimming cut 1 base from V and 2 bases from J; bases unmatched to any gene: 14. CDR3 nucleotides: TGCGCCAGCAGTCAATTCCCGTGGGGGAGGGGAGAGCCCTACGAGCAGTACTTC. Amino acids: CASSQFPWGRGEPYEQYF.

In its sample, this clonotype was seen many times. V is TRBV7-2 and J is TRBJ2-2; D perhaps matches TRBD2 (6 bases). CDR3 length: 15 amino acids. Germline V CDR1 and CDR2: SGHTA, FQGNSA. V was pared by 1 base and J by 5 bases, with 11 bases between. In DNA, the CDR3 is TGTGCCAGCAGCTTAGGGGTCGGGAGAACCGGGGAGCTGTTTTTT. It yields the protein CASSLGVGRTGELFF.